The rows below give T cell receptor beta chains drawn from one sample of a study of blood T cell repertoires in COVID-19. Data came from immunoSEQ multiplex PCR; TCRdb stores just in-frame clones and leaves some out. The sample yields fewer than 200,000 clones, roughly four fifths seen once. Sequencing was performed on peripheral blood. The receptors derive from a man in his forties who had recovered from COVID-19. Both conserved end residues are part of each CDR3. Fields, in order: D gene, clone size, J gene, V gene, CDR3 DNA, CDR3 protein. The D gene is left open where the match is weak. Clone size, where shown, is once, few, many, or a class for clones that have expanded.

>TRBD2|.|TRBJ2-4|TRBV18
TGTGCCAGCTCACCACCCATGGCGGGAGGGGCCAAAAACATTCAGTACTTC
CASSPPMAGGAKNIQYF
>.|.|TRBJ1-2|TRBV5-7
TGTGCCAGCAGCTTGTCGCGGGGGCCCTTAAACTATGGCTACACCTTC
CASSLSRGPLNYGYTF
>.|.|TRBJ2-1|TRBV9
TGTGCCAGCAGCGCCGGGACAGAGCAGTTCTTC
CASSAGTEQFF
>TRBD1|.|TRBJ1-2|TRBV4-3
TGCGCCAGCAGCCAAGGAGGGGGCTCTAACTATGGCTACACCTTC
CASSQGGGSNYGYTF
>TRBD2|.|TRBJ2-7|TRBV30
TGTGCCTGGAGTGGCGGGAGGGGCGAGCAGTACTTC
CAWSGGRGEQYF
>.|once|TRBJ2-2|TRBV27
TGTGCCAGCAGTTTACGGGGCACCGGGGAGCTGTTTTTT
CASSLRGTGELFF
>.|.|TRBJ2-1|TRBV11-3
TGTGCCAGCAGCTTAGCTGACATATCCTACAATGAGCAGTTCTTC
CASSLADISYNEQFF
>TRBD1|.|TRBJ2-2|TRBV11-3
TGTGCCAGCAGCTTAGGAATACAGGGGAGAGCCGGGGAGCTGTTTTTT
CASSLGIQGRAGELFF
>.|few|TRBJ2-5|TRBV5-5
TGTGCCAGCAGCTTGTCGGCGGGGGCTATCCAAGAGACCCAGTACTTC
CASSLSAGAIQETQYF
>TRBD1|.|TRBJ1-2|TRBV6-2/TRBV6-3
TGTGCCAGCAGCTGGGACAGCCGATATGGCTACACCTTC
CASSWDSRYGYTF
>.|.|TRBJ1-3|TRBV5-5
TGTGCCAGCAGCTGGACTGCGATCCTATCTGGAAACACCATATATTTT
CASSWTAILSGNTIYF
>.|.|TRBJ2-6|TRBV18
TGTGCCAGCTCAGCCTCCCTCGGACTTACCCTACCGGGGGGGGCCAACGTCCTGACTTTC
CASSASLGLTLPGGANVLTF
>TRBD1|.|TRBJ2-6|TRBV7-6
TGTGCCAGCAGCCCCGGGGGACAGGCGGTATATGGGGCCAACGTCCTGACTTTC
CASSPGGQAVYGANVLTF
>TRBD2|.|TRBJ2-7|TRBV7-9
TGTGCCAGCAGCCCTAGCGGGAGTAGCTCCTACGAGCAGTACTTC
CASSPSGSSSYEQYF
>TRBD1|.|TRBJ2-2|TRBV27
TGTGCCAGCAGTTCCTCCGGGACAGGGGGGACCGGGGAGCTGTTTTTT
CASSSSGTGGTGELFF
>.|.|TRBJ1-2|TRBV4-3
TGCGCCAGCAGCCAAGATCGGGGGAGTGGCTACACCTTC
CASSQDRGSGYTF
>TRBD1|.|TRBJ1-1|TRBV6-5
TGTGCCAGCAGTTACTCGACAGGGGGGTACACTGAAGCTTTCTTT
CASSYSTGGYTEAFF
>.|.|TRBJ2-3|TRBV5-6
TGTGCCAGCAGCCATTATAGATCAGATACGCAGTATTTT
CASSHYRSDTQYF
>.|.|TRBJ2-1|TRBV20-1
TGCAGTGCTACCCAGGGAGGTCAGGGATTCTTC
CSATQGGQGFF
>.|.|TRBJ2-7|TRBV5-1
TGCGCCAGCAGCAGACAGGAAAGCAACGAGCAGTACTTC
CASSRQESNEQYF
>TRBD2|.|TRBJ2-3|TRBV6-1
TGTGCCAGCAGTGAAGCGCTGGGGTCTAGCGGACGAAGAGATACGCAGTATTTT
CASSEALGSSGRRDTQYF
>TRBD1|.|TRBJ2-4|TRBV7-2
TGTGCCAGCAGCTTATCTCCGACAGGGGGCAGCGACATTCAGTACTTC
CASSLSPTGGSDIQYF
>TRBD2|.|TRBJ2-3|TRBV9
TGTGCCAGCAGCTTTGGACTAGCGGGGAGCACAGATACGCAGTATTTT
CASSFGLAGSTDTQYF
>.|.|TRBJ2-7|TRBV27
TGTGCCAGCAGTTTAGGCCAGGACTCCTACGAGCAGTACTTC
CASSLGQDSYEQYF
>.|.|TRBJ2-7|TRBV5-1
TGCGCCAGCAGCTTGCAAGTGCGACAGGCTACCTACGAGCAGTACTTC
CASSLQVRQATYEQYF
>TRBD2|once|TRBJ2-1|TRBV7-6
TGTGCCAGCAGCGTTACTAGCGGGGGCAATGAGCAGTTCTTC
CASSVTSGGNEQFF
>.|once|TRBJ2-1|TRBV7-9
TGTGCCAGCAGCTTAGCACAGGCCCGGAATGAGCAGTTCTTC
CASSLAQARNEQFF
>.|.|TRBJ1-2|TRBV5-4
TGTGCCAGCAGCTTGGTCAGGGTAGATGGCTACACCTTC
CASSLVRVDGYTF
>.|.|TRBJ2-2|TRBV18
TGTGCCAGCTCACTCCACACAGACACCGGGGAGCTGTTTTTT
CASSLHTDTGELFF
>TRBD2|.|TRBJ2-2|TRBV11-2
TGTGCCAGCACCTGGACTAGCGGGAGGATTAACACCGGGGAGCTGTTTTTT
CASTWTSGRINTGELFF
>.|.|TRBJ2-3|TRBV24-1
TGTGCCACCAGTGGCAGGGTCCCCCACACAGATACGCAGTATTTT
CATSGRVPHTDTQYF
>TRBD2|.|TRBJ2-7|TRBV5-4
TGTGCCAGCAGCTTGGGAGGCGGGACTAGCGGGAGACGGTACGAGCAGTACTTC
CASSLGGGTSGRRYEQYF
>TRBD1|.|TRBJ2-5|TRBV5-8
TGTGCCAGCAGCAAGGGGGGACAGGGGGTCGAGACCCAGTACTTC
CASSKGGQGVETQYF
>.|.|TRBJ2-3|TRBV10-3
TGTGCCATCAGTGGGACCCCGGGCAGGGGATTATCGGGCACAGATACGCAGTATTTT
CAISGTPGRGLSGTDTQYF
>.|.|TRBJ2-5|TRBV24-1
TGTGCCACCAGTGAGGGAGACCAAGAGACCCAGTACTTC
CATSEGDQETQYF
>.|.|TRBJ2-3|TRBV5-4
TGTGCCAGCAGCTTGGGTGGGGAACGGGGAACGCAGTATTTT
CASSLGGERGTQYF
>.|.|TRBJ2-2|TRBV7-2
TGTGCCAGCAGCTTAGCGGGAGTCGCGAACACCGGGGAGCTGTTTTTT
CASSLAGVANTGELFF
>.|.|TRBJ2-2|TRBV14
TGTGCCAGCAGCCAAGCCGGGGGTCCCACCGGGGAGCTGTTTTTT
CASSQAGGPTGELFF
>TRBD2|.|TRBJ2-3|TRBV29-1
TGCAGCGTTGCCTGGATTAGCGGGAGGCCCCTGGGGATGACAGATACGCAGTATTTT
CSVAWISGRPLGMTDTQYF
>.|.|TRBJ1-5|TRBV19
TGTGCCAGTAGTATGGTGGAGACAGTAAGCAATCAGCCCCAGCATTTT
CASSMVETVSNQPQHF
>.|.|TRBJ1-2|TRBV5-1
TGCGCCAGCAGAAAAGCGGGTGACTACACCTTC
CASRKAGDYTF
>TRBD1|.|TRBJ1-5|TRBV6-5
TGTGCCAGCAGTTACGGGACAGGGGGCGATCAGCCCCAGCATTTT
CASSYGTGGDQPQHF
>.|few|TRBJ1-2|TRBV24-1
TGTGCCACCAGGGGTTCGGGGGATAACTATGGCTACACCTTC
CATRGSGDNYGYTF
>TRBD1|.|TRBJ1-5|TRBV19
TGTGCCAGTGGGGACAGGGTTAATCAGCCCCAGCATTTT
CASGDRVNQPQHF
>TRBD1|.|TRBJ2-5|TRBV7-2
TGTGCCAGCAGCTTAGCGGGACAGGGGGGAGAGACCCAGTACTTC
CASSLAGQGGETQYF
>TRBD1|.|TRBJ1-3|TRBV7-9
TGTGCCAGCAGCCGGGACAGCCTCTCTGGAAACACCATATATTTT
CASSRDSLSGNTIYF
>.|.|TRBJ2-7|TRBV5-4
TGTGCCAGCAGCTTGGCCGGGACTGGATACGAGCAGTACTTC
CASSLAGTGYEQYF
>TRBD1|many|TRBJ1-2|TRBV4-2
TGTGCCAGCAGCCAAGATCGGGGGGGACAGTACTATGGCTACACCTTC
CASSQDRGGQYYGYTF